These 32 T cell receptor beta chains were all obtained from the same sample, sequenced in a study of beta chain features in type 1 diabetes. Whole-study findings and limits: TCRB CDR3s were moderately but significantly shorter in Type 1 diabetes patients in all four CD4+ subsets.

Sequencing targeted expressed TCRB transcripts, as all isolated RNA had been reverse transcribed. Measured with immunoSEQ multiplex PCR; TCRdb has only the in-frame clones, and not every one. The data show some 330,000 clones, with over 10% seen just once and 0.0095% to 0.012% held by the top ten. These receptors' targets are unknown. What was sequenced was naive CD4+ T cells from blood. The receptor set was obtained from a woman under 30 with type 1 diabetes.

The chain's CDR3 is CAWSVSLADTDTQYF. Written as DNA, the CDR3 is TGTGCCTGGAGTGTCTCACTAGCGGACACAGATACGCAGTATTTT. This chain joins TRBV30 and TRBJ2-3; 8 bases match TRBD2. The junction had 4 bases not matched to a gene; V was cut back by 0 bases and J by 2 bases. Germline lookup yields CDR1 GTSNPN and CDR2 SVGIG (reference sequence). CDR3 length: 15 residues.

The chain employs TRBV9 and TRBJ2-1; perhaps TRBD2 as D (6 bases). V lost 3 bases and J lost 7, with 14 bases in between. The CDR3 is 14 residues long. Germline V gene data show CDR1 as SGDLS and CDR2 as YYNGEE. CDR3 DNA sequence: TGTGCCAGCAGCGATAATCCGGCGGGGAATGAGCAGTTCTTC. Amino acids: CASSDNPAGNEQFF.

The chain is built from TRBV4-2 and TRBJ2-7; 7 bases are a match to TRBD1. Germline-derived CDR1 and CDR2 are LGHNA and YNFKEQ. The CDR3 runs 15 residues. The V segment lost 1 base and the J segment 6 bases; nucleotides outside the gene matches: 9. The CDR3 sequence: CASSQGVTGDSEQYF. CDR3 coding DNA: TGTGCCAGCAGCCAAGGGGTCACAGGGGACAGCGAGCAGTACTTC.

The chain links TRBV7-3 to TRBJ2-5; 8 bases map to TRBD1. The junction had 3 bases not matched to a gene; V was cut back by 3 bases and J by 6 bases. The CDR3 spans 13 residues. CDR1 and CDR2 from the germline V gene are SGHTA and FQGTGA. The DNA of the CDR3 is TGTGCCAGCAGCTTTGGACAGGGAAAGACCCAGTACTTC. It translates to CASSFGQGKTQYF.

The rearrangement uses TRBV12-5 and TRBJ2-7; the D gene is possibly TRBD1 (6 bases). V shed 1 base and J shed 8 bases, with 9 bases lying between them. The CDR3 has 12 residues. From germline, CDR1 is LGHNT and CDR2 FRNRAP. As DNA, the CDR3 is TGTGCTAGTGGTTTGGAACAGGGTCAGCAGTACTTC. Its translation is CASGLEQGQQYF.

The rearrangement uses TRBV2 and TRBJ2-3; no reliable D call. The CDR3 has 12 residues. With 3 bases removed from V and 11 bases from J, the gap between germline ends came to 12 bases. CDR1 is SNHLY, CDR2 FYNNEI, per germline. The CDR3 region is CASSDRLGGQYF. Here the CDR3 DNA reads TGTGCCAGCAGTGACCGGCTCGGCGGGCAGTATTTT.

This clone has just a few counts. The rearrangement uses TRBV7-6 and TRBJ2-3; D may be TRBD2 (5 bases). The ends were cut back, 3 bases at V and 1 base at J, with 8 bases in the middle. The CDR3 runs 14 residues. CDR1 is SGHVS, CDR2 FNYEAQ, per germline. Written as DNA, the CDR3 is TGTGCCAGCAGCTTGGACGGGGGCACAGATACGCAGTATTTT. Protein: CASSLDGGTDTQYF.

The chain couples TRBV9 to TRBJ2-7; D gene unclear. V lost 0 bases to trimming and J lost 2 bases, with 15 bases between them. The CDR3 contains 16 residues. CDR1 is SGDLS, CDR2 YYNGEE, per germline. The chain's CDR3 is CASSVEYQALPYEQYF. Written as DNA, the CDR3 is TGTGCCAGCAGCGTAGAGTACCAGGCGTTACCCTACGAGCAGTACTTC.

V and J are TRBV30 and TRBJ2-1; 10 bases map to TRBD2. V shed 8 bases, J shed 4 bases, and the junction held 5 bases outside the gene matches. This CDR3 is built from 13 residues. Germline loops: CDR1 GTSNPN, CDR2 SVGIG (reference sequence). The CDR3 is CALRLAGYNEQFF. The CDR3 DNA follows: TGTGCCCTCCGACTAGCGGGTTACAATGAGCAGTTCTTC.

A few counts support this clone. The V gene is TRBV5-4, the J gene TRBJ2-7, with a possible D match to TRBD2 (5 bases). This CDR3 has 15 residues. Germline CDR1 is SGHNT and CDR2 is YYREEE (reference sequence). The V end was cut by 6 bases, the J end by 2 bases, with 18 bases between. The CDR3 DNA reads TGTGCCAGCACCCCGGGGATTGGGGAACCCTACGAGCAGTACTTC. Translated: CASTPGIGEPYEQYF. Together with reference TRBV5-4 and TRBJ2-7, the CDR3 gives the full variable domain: ETGVTQSPTHLIKTRGQQVTLRCSSQSGHNTVSWYQQALGQGPQFIFQYYREEENGRGNFPPRFSGLQFPNYSSELNVNALELDDSALYLCASTPGIGEPYEQYFGPGTRLTVT.

In DNA, the CDR3 is TGTGCCAGCAGCCCCCATAGTTCAGGATCCTACGAGCAGTACTTC. This gives the protein CASSPHSSGSYEQYF. The chain combines TRBV9 with TRBJ2-7, with D unresolved. In germline, CDR1 is SGDLS, CDR2 YYNGEE. Trimming cost V 4 bases and J 1 base, with 15 bases left between them. This CDR3 comprises 15 residues.

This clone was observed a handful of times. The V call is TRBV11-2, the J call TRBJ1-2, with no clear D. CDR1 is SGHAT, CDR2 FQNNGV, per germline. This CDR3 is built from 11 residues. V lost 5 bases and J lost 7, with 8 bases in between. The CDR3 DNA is TGTGCCAGCAGCCGCCCCGGTGGCTACACCTTC. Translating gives CASSRPGGYTF.

The CDR3 loop reads CASSILDRGNQPQHF. The CDR3 DNA reads TGTGCCAGCAGCATCTTGGACAGAGGCAATCAGCCCCAGCATTTT. The chain uses TRBV7-2 and TRBJ1-5; D is perhaps TRBD1 (6 bases). V lost 5 bases and J lost 2, with 13 bases in between. The V gene's germline CDR1 is SGHTA and CDR2 FQGNSA. CDR3 length: 15 amino acids.

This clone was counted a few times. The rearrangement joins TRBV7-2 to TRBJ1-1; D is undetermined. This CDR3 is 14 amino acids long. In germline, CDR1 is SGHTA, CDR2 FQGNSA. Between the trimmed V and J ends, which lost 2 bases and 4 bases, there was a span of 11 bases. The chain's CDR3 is CASSLHPAGTEAFF. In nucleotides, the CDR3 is TGTGCCAGCAGCTTACATCCTGCGGGCACTGAAGCTTTCTTT.

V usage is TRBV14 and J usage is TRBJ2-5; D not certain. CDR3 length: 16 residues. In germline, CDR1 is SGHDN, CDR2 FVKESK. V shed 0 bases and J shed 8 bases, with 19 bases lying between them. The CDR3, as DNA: TGTGCCAGCAGCCAAGAACGCAGGTCCCAAAGGTCAACCCAGTACTTC. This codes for CASSQERRSQRSTQYF.

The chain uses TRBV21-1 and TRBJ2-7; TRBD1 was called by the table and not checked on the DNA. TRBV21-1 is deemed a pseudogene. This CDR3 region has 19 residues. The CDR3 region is CASSAMYGDRGSPRDEQYF. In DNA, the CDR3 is TGTGCCAGCAGCGCCATGTACGGCGACAGGGGGTCCCCAAGGGACGAGCAGTACTTC.

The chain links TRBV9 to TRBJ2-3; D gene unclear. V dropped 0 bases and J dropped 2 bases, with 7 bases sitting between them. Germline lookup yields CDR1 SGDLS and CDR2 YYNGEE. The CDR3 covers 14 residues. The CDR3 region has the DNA TGTGCCAGCAGCGTAGACTATGTCACAGATACGCAGTATTTT. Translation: CASSVDYVTDTQYF.

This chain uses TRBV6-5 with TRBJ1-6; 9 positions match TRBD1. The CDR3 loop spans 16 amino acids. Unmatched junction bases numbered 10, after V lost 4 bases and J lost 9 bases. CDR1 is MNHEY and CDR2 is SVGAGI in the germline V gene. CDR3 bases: TGTGCCAGCAGTTCGGTACCGGGACAGGGCGGTTCACCCCTCCACTTT. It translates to CASSSVPGQGGSPLHF.

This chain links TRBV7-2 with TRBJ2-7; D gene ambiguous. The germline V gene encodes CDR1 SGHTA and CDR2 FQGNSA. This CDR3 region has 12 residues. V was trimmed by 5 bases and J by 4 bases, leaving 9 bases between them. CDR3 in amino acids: CASSPSEYEQYF. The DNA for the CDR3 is TGTGCCAGCAGCCCTTCGGAGTACGAGCAGTACTTC.

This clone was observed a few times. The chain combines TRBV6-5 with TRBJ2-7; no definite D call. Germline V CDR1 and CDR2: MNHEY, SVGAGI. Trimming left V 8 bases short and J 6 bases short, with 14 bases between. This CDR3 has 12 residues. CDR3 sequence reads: CASAQAGAEQYF. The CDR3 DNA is TGTGCCAGCGCCCAGGCAGGTGCCGAGCAGTACTTC.

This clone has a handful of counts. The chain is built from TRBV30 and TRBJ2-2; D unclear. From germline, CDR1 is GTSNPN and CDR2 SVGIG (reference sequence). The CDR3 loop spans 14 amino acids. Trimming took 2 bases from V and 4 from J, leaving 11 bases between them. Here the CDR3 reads CAWSRGSGTGELFF. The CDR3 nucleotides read TGTGCCTGGAGTCGAGGTTCGGGCACCGGGGAGCTGTTTTTT.

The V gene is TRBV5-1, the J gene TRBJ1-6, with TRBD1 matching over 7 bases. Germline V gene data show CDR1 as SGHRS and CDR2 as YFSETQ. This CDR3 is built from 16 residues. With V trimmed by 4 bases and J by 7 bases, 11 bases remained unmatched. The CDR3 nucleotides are TGCGCCAGCAGCGTCTTACAGGGGCGCGGGAATTCACCCCTCCACTTT. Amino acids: CASSVLQGRGNSPLHF.

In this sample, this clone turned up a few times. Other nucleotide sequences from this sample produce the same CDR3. CDR3 amino acids: CAWSSGSTDTQYF. The CDR3 nucleotides are TGTGCCTGGTCTAGCGGTAGCACAGATACGCAGTATTTT. The chain has TRBV30 and TRBJ2-3, with 7 bases fitting TRBD2. Looked up from germline, CDR1 is GTSNPN and CDR2 is SVGIG (reference sequence). J gave up 0 bases and V 5 bases, and 2 bases lay outside the gene matches. The CDR3 loop spans 13 amino acids.

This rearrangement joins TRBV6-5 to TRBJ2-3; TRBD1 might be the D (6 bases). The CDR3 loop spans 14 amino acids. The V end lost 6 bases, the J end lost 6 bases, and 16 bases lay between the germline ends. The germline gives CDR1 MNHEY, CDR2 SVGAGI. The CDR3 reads CASSRDTAGDTQYF. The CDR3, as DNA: TGTGCCAGCAGCCGGGACACAGCCGGGGATACGCAGTATTTT.

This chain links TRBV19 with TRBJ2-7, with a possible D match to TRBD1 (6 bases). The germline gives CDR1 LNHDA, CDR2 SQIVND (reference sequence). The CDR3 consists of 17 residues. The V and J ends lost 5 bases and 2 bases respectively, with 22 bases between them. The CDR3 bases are TGTGCCAGTAGTTCCGCTCCTACCGGGACAACCACCTACGAGCAGTACTTC. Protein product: CASSSAPTGTTTYEQYF.

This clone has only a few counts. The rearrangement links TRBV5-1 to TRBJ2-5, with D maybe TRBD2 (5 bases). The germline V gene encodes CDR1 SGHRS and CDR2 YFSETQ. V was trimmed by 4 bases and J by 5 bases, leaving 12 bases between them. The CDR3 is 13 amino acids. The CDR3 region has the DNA TGCGCCAGCAGCCCGGAGGCGTGGGAGACCCAGTACTTC. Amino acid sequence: CASSPEAWETQYF. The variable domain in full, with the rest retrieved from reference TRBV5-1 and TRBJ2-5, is KAGVTQTPRYLIKTRGQQVTLSCSPISGHRSVSWYQQTPGQGLQFLFEYFSETQRNKGNFPGRFSGRQFSNSRSEMNVSTLELGDSALYLCASSPEAWETQYFGPGTRLLVL.

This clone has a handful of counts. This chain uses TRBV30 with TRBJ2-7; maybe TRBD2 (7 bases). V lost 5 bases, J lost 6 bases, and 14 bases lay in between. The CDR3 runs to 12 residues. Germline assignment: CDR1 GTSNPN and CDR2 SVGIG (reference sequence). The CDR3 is CAWGGAPLEQYF. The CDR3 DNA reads TGTGCCTGGGGGGGGGCTCCTCTCGAGCAGTACTTC.

CDR3 DNA: TGCGCCAGCAGTCAGATCCCAGGGGGTAACTATGGCTACACCTTC. The encoded protein is CASSQIPGGNYGYTF. This rearrangement joins TRBV23-1 to TRBJ1-2; 7 nucleotides align to TRBD1. TRBV23-1 is labeled an ORF, and its function is uncertain. The V and J ends lost 3 bases and 1 base, in that order; junction bases with no gene match: 5. The CDR3 runs 15 residues.

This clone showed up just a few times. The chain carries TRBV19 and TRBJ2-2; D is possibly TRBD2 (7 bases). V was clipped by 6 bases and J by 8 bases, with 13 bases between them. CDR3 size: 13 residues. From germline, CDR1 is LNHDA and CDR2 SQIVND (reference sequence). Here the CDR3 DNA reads TGTGCCAGTAGCAATCGGGGGGCAGGGGAGCTGTTTTTT. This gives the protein CASSNRGAGELFF.

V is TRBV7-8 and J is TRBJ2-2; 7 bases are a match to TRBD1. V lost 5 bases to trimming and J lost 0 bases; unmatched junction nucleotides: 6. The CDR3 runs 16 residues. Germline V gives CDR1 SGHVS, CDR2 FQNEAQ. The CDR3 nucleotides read TGTGCCAGCAGCCCGGAGGACAGGACGAACACCGGGGAGCTGTTTTTT. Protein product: CASSPEDRTNTGELFF.

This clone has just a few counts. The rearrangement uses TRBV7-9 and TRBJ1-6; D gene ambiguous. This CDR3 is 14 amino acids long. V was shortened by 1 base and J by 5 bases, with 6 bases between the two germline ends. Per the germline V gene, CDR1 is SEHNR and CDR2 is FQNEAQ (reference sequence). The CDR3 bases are TGTGCCAGCAGCTTAGGGCTCGATAATTCACCCCTCCACTTT. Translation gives CASSLGLDNSPLHF.

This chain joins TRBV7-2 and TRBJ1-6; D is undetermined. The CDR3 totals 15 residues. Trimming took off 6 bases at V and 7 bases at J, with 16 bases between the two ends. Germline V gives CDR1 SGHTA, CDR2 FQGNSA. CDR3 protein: CASSPMRAWNSPLHF. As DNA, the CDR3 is TGTGCCAGCAGTCCCATGAGGGCATGGAATTCACCCCTCCACTTT.